The 7 T cell receptor beta chains given below trace back to one sample, sequenced in a study of T cells in women clearing cervical HPV infection. Here immunoSEQ multiplex PCR was the method, and the copy in TCRdb shows in-frame clones only, minus some. The sample holds under 35,000 clones. Sequences were obtained from blood buffy coat. Receptors originate from a woman aged 18 to 75 with a cervical HPV16 infection that either progressed to CIN3+ or cleared (not recorded which).

Comments on this clone: Read sequence stops 3 residues before the CDR3 end, and the germline J gene provides the missing end. The chain is built from TRBV5-1 and TRBJ2-3; 11 bases fit TRBD2. V was clipped by 2 bases and J by 5 bases; unmatched bases: 1. Germline loops: CDR1 SGHRS, CDR2 YFSETQ. There are 14 residues in the CDR3. Here the CDR3 reads CASSLLAGEDTQYF. The CDR3 DNA, read in part, is TGCGCCAGCAGCTTACTAGCGGGAGAAGATACG.

This chain's CDR3 is CAWSNAGVVGEEPQHF. The covered CDR3 bases are TGTGCCTGGAGCAATGCAGGGGTGGTCGGCGAGGAGCCC. The chain links TRBV30 to TRBJ1-5; weak D call: TRBD1 (6 bases). The read halts 3 residues ahead of the CDR3 end, with the missing end drawn from the germline J gene. Trimming took off 3 bases at V and 8 bases at J, with 23 bases between the two ends. Germline assignment: CDR1 GTSNPN and CDR2 SVGIG (reference sequence). The CDR3 totals 16 residues. Combining the CDR3 with reference TRBV30 and TRBJ1-5 gives the whole variable domain SQTIHQWPATLVQPVGSPLSLECTVEGTSNPNLYWYRQAAGRGLQLLFYSVGIGQISSEVPQNLSASRPQDRQFILSSKKLLLSDSGFYLCAWSNAGVVGEEPQHFGDGTRLSIL.

As to this clone: The read halts 3 residues ahead of the CDR3 end, with the missing end drawn from the germline J gene. V is TRBV7-3 and J is TRBJ2-1; D remains ambiguous. The CDR3 covers 13 residues. From germline, CDR1 is SGHTA and CDR2 FQGTGA. V was trimmed by 2 bases and J by 5 bases, leaving 7 bases between them. The sequenced part of the CDR3 DNA is TGTGCCAGCAGCTTATCGGTGGACAATGAG. Encoded protein: CASSLSVDNE. The full CDR3 reads CASSLSVDNEQFF.

About this clone: The observed sequence ends 3 residues before the CDR3 terminus, with the missing tail filled in from the germline J gene. The genes are TRBV10-3 and TRBJ1-1; the match to TRBD1 covers 12 bases. CDR3 length: 18 residues. Germline loops: CDR1 ENHRY, CDR2 SYGVKD. V trimming: 0 bases; J trimming: 1 base; junction bases outside the gene matches: 6. CDR3 bases read: TGTGCCATCAGTGAGTCGGGGGACAGGGGGCCCGCGAACACTGAA. This encodes CAISESGDRGPANTE. The complete CDR3 reads CAISESGDRGPANTEAFF.

Notes on this clone: The CDR3 end is not reached by the read, which stops 3 residues before it; the germline J gene fills it in. The rearrangement links TRBV19 to TRBJ1-2, with 9 bases lining up with TRBD1. The CDR3 loop spans 15 amino acids. CDR1 LNHDA and CDR2 SQIVND come from the germline V gene (reference sequence). V lost 4 bases, J lost 6 bases, and 9 bases stayed unmatched. The covered CDR3 bases are TGTGCCAGTAGTACCACCGGGACAGGGAAGCATGGC. This encodes CASSTTGTGKHG. The whole CDR3 sequence reads CASSTTGTGKHGYTF.

Comments on this clone: The read ends 3 residues early relative to the CDR3; the germline J gene fills the gap. The chain has TRBV20-1 and TRBJ2-3, with 8 bases aligning to TRBD2. CDR3 length: 15 residues. V was clipped by 3 bases and J by 4 bases; unmatched bases: 9. CDR1 is DFQATT and CDR2 is SNEGSKA in the germline V gene (reference sequence). Partial CDR3 DNA: TGCAGTGCTAGCAGTGGAGCGGGAGCCCCAGATACG. Residues: CSASSGAGAPDT. The CDR3 reads in full as CSASSGAGAPDTQYF.

A word on this clone: The sequence runs out 3 residues before the end of the CDR3; the remainder is reconstructed from the germline J gene. The rearrangement joins TRBV29-1 to TRBJ1-1, with D uncertain. This CDR3 comprises 14 residues. Trimming shortened V by 4 bases and J by 1 base, and 13 bases separated the two germline ends. Per the germline V gene, CDR1 is SQVTM and CDR2 is ANQGSEA. The CDR3 region is CSVVPQRGNTEAFF. Incomplete CDR3 DNA: TGCAGCGTTGTGCCCCAGCGGGGGAACACTGAA. The complete variable domain, with remaining parts taken from reference TRBV29-1 and TRBJ1-1, reads SAVISQKPSRDICQRGTSLTIQCQVDSQVTMMFWYRQQPGQSLTLIATANQGSEATYESGFVIDKFPISRPNLTFSTLTVSNMSPEDSSIYLCSVVPQRGNTEAFFGQGTRLTVV.